A selection of T cell receptor beta chains follows, all from one sample in a study of molecular identifiers for immune sequencing clone quantification. TCRdb ran MiXCR on the PCR reads and lists one entry per CDR3 protein. Of a few hundred thousand distinct CDR3 sequences listed, around a fifth are singletons. The sequenced material came from naive CD8+ T cells from blood, with Jurkat cell RNA spiked in. These receptor sequences come from a human donor in good health. Some libraries in this study had Jurkat cell RNA spiked in. CDR3s include the opening cysteine and the closing phenylalanine or tryptophan. A D gene is named only where the DNA matches it firmly. Expanded clones get a size class; other rows say once, few or many, or leave the size out.

cdr3_aa cdr3_nt d_call j_call clone_size v_call
CATRTSGSHTGELFF TGTGCCACTAGGACTAGCGGGAGTCACACCGGGGAGCTGTTTTTT TRBD2 TRBJ2-2 . TRBV15
CASSWAKTGVDEQFF TGTGCCAGCAGCTGGGCGAAGACAGGGGTCGATGAGCAGTTCTTC TRBD1 TRBJ2-1 . TRBV11-3
CASSQVGLPETQYF TGCGCCAGCAGCCAAGTGGGGCTACCAGAGACCCAGTACTTC . TRBJ2-5 few TRBV4-1
CASSVGRTTEAFF TGTGCCAGCAGTGTAGGGCGAACCACTGAAGCTTTCTTT . TRBJ1-1 . TRBV2
CASSLGHQETRYF TGTGCCAGCAGCTTAGGCCACCAAGAGACCCGGTACTTC . TRBJ2-5 . TRBV7-9
CASSLGFGAEGSAFF TGTGCCAGCAGCTTAGGCTTCGGGGCCGAGGGATCGGCTTTCTTT . TRBJ1-1 . TRBV11-2
CASSVERRSANTGELFF TGTGCCAGCAGCGTAGAGAGGCGGAGCGCGAACACCGGGGAGCTGTTTTTT . TRBJ2-2 many TRBV9
CASSQSNTKNTEAFF TGCGCCAGCAGCCAATCCAACACCAAGAACACTGAAGCTTTCTTT . TRBJ1-1 . TRBV4-3
CASSQAVTGHDIQYF TGTGCCAGCAGCCAGGCCGTGACAGGGCATGACATTCAGTACTTC TRBD1 TRBJ2-4 few TRBV27
CASSWTGPNTQYF TGTGCCAGCAGCTGGACTGGCCCCAATACGCAGTATTTT . TRBJ2-3 many TRBV5-4
CASSLEEGALTEAFF TGTGCCAGCAGCTTAGAGGAGGGGGCGCTTACTGAAGCTTTCTTT TRBD1 TRBJ1-1 . TRBV7-9
CASSGEAFF TGTGCCAGCTCAGGTGAAGCTTTCTTT . TRBJ1-1 few TRBV2
CAWRREQYF TGTGCCTGGCGGAGGGAGCAGTACTTC . TRBJ2-7 . TRBV19
CASSDRFAGKNIQYF TGTGCCAGCAGTGACCGGTTCGCCGGCAAAAACATTCAGTACTTC . TRBJ2-4 few TRBV27
CASSQDSFTYGYTF TGCGCCAGCAGCCAAGACAGCTTCACCTATGGCTACACCTTC . TRBJ1-2 . TRBV4-1
CASSVACGHRRIAGNYEQYF TGTGCCAGCAGCGTAGCTTGCGGACACCGTAGAATAGCGGGGAACTACGAGCAGTACTTC TRBD2 TRBJ2-7 . TRBV9